A selection of T cell receptor beta chains follows, all from one sample in a study of response to subunit inactivated influenza vaccine. MiXCR, applied by TCRdb to the RT-PCR reads, yields one record per CDR3 protein. The sample includes 250,000 to 350,000 distinct CDR3 sequences, roughly 22% seen only once; the top ten take around a tenth. Source: PBMCs from blood, taken about 19 months after vaccination. These receptors were collected from a man aged 50 to 75 who received an inactivated influenza vaccine. Both conserved end residues are part of each CDR3. D genes are given only for firm matches. Where a row states a size, it is once, few, many or the class of an expanded clone; other rows omit it.

D | J | size | V | DNA | CDR3
- | TRBJ2-1 | few | TRBV20-1 | TGCAGTGCTAGAAAACAGGTCACCTACAATGAGCAGTTCTTC | CSARKQVTYNEQFF
TRBD2 | TRBJ2-1 | once | TRBV20-1 | TGCAGTGCTAGCTGGCTAGCGGCCTACAATGAGCAGTTCTTC | CSASWLAAYNEQFF
- | TRBJ1-1 | - | TRBV12-3/TRBV12-4 | TGTGCCAGCAGTCATAACGTCAGGGTTCAAATGAACACTGAAGCTTTCTTT | CASSHNVRVQMNTEAFF
- | TRBJ1-6 | few | TRBV3-1 | TGTGCCAGCAGCCAAGAAGGAACTTATAATTCACCCCTCCACTTT | CASSQEGTYNSPLHF
TRBD1 | TRBJ2-2 | few | TRBV20-1 | TGCAGTGCTAGAGTAACAGGGGCGGCCACCGGGGAGCTGTTTTTT | CSARVTGAATGELFF
TRBD1 | TRBJ1-2 | - | TRBV14 | TGTGCCAGTACGCGACAGGGGACCGGCTACACCTTC | CASTRQGTGYTF
- | TRBJ1-5 | - | TRBV19 | TGTGCCAGTAGCTTCAAACGGGGCTACAATCAGCCCCAGCATTTT | CASSFKRGYNQPQHF
- | TRBJ2-1 | - | TRBV16 | TGTGCCAGCAGCCAAGGGGGTCACGTGGATTCGTACAATGAGCAGTTCTTC | CASSQGGHVDSYNEQFF
- | TRBJ2-7 | - | TRBV18 | TGTGCCAGCTCACCAAAAGAGGCTGGCGAGCAGTACTTC | CASSPKEAGEQYF
- | TRBJ2-7 | - | TRBV12-3/TRBV12-4 | TGTGCCAGCAGTTTAGCAGCCTACGAGCAGTACTTC | CASSLAAYEQYF
TRBD1 | TRBJ1-2 | - | TRBV18 | TGTGCCAGCTCACCATCCGGTTACAGGGGGGCCGGCTACACCTTC | CASSPSGYRGAGYTF
- | TRBJ1-4 | few | TRBV2 | TGTGCCAGCAGGGTACAGGTTACGAATGAAAAACTGTTTTTT | CASRVQVTNEKLFF
- | TRBJ2-3 | few | TRBV7-9 | TGTGCCAGCAGCTTAGGGGCTGTCGGGGATACGCAGTATTTT | CASSLGAVGDTQYF
- | TRBJ2-7 | few | TRBV4-2 | TGTGCCAGCAGTCCCCTTCTGACAGCCCTCGAGCAGTACTTC | CASSPLLTALEQYF
- | TRBJ1-4 | few | TRBV2 | TGTGCCAGCAGTGAACGGTCTCCTAATGAAAAACTGTTTTTT | CASSERSPNEKLFF
- | TRBJ1-1 | few | TRBV7-9 | TGTGCCACCGAGGCCGGGCTGAACACTGAAGCTTTCTTT | CATEAGLNTEAFF
TRBD1 | TRBJ1-5 | few | TRBV20-1 | TGCAGTGCTAAGACAGGGGCCGCCGGAGGACAGCCCCAGCATTTT | CSAKTGAAGGQPQHF
- | TRBJ2-1 | few | TRBV5-1 | TGCGCCAGCAGCTTGTACCCCACAGGCTACAATGAGCAGTTCTTC | CASSLYPTGYNEQFF